One sample yielded the 6 T cell receptor beta chains listed below, sequenced in a study of T cell responses to AZD1222 COVID-19 vaccine (dated by TCRdb to the early 2020s). Libraries came from the immunoSEQ multiplex PCR assay. The table comes from immuneACCESS by way of TCRdb, which keeps in-frame sequences with V and J called. Part of the clones is missing from these tables; in studies checked, under half for an unresolved V gene and the rest for unknown reasons. The sample table shows about 120,000 clones, and approximately 90% are seen once. The ten largest clones represent approximately 7.9% of the sample. This specimen's time point label, per the study, means: about 28 days (+/-7) after the second vaccine dose. Sequenced material: peripheral blood, taken 28 days after the second AZD1222 dose. The receptors stem from an adult who received the AZD1222 COVID-19 vaccine.

V is TRBV28 and J is TRBJ1-5, with D uncertain. CDR1 is MDHEN and CDR2 is SYDVKM in the germline V gene. The CDR3 is 12 residues long. V lost 5 bases, J lost 3 bases, and 5 bases lay in between. The CDR3 loop reads CASSQLNQPQHF. DNA for the CDR3: TGTGCCAGCAGTCAACTCAATCAGCCCCAGCATTTT. Full variable domain (rest looked up from reference TRBV28 and TRBJ1-5): DVKVTQSSRYLVKRTGEKVFLECVQDMDHENMFWYRQDPGLGLRLIYFSYDVKMKEKGDIPEGYSVSREKKERFSLILESASTNQTSMYLCASSQLNQPQHFGDGTRLSIL.

The J gene is TRBJ1-5, the V gene TRBV24-1; 10 positions match TRBD1. This CDR3 has 15 amino acids. The J segment lost 4 bases and the V segment lost 6 bases, leaving 5 bases of the junction unmatched. Per the germline V gene, CDR1 is KGHDR and CDR2 is SFDVKD. The CDR3 spells CATSTWDRGNQPQHF. Here the CDR3 DNA reads TGTGCCACCAGTACCTGGGACAGGGGAAATCAGCCCCAGCATTTT.

The rearrangement links TRBV7-9 to TRBJ2-7; perhaps TRBD1 as D (5 bases). CDR3 length equals 14 residues. Germline V gives CDR1 SEHNR, CDR2 FQNEAQ (reference sequence). V was clipped by 7 bases and J by 1 base, with 14 bases between them. The CDR3 protein is CASTKPGFSYEQYF. Here the CDR3 DNA reads TGTGCCAGCACCAAACCAGGGTTTTCCTACGAGCAGTACTTC. Combining the CDR3 with reference TRBV7-9 and TRBJ2-7 gives the whole variable domain DTGVSQNPRHKITKRGQNVTFRCDPISEHNRLYWYRQTLGQGPEFLTYFQNEAQLEKSRLLSDRFSAERPKGSFSTLEIQRTEQGDSAMYLCASTKPGFSYEQYFGPGTRLTVT.

The chain has TRBV2 and TRBJ2-3, with D unresolved. Germline loops: CDR1 SNHLY, CDR2 FYNNEI. The CDR3 consists of 14 residues. V gave up 4 bases and J gave up 4 bases, with 12 bases separating them. The CDR3 bases are TGTGCCAGCAGTGCCTACTCGCTCTCAGATACGCAGTATTTT. Translation gives CASSAYSLSDTQYF.

The genes are TRBV7-2 and TRBJ2-5; D might be TRBD2 (5 bases). CDR1 is SGHTA, CDR2 FQGNSA, per germline. The CDR3 covers 14 residues. The V end was cut by 5 bases, the J end by 5 bases, with 15 bases between. The CDR3 nucleotides are TGTGCCAGCAGCGAGCGGACGCAGCTGGAGACCCAGTACTTC. Encoded protein: CASSERTQLETQYF.

This chain uses TRBV7-2 with TRBJ2-5, with 8 positions matching TRBD2. Germline-derived CDR1 and CDR2 are SGHTA and FQGNSA. V lost 5 bases to trimming and J lost 3 bases; unmatched junction nucleotides: 8. This CDR3 is 15 amino acids long. The CDR3 DNA sequence: TGTGCCAGCAGCCAAGGGACTAGTAAAAAAGAGACCCAGTACTTC. As protein: CASSQGTSKKETQYF.